Listed here are 13 T cell receptor beta chains from one sample, sequenced in a study of blood T cells in healthy people across ages. PCR was performed a second time for about 7 to 11 cycles using a sample-barcoded 5' primer and a J-beta primer mix. From the 5' RACE reads, TCRdb called clonotypes with MiXCR, one entry per CDR3 protein. The sample lists 750,000 to 1,000,000 distinct CDR3 sequences; almost 30% were seen once. These data are also associated with another study on T cells of mothers and their children.

The specimen was blood. The source is a woman between 40 and 50 years old in good health.

CDR3 protein: CASRTTNRGPSSYEQYF. As DNA, the CDR3 is TGTGCCAGCAGGACAACCAACAGGGGCCCCAGCTCCTACGAGCAGTACTTC. The V call is TRBV7-9, the J call TRBJ2-7; 7 nucleotides line up with TRBD1. The CDR3 sequence is 17 residues long. Germline V CDR1 and CDR2: SEHNR, FQNEAQ (reference sequence). Trimming at V came to 6 bases and at J to 0 bases, leaving 14 bases not matched to a gene. The entire variable domain, with the rest obtained from reference TRBV7-9 and TRBJ2-7, is as follows: DTGVSQNPRHKITKRGQNVTFRCDPISEHNRLYWYRQTLGQGPEFLTYFQNEAQLEKSRLLSDRFSAERPKGSFSTLEIQRTEQGDSAMYLCASRTTNRGPSSYEQYFGPGTRLTVT.

The genes are TRBV5-1 and TRBJ1-1; D gene unclear. The germline V and J ends were trimmed by 2 bases and 1 base, with 9 bases remaining between them. CDR3 length: 14 residues. The germline gives CDR1 SGHRS, CDR2 YFSETQ. CDR3 in amino acids: CASSFGSENTEAFF. CDR3 sequence (DNA): TGCGCCAGCAGCTTCGGTAGCGAGAACACTGAAGCTTTCTTT.

The chain has TRBV7-9 and TRBJ2-2; D is uncertain. From germline, CDR1 is SEHNR and CDR2 FQNEAQ (reference sequence). CDR3 size: 14 residues. V dropped 3 bases and J dropped 1 base, with 6 bases sitting between them. In nucleotides, the CDR3 is TGTGCCAGCAGCTTTATGGGGAACACCGGGGAGCTGTTTTTT. Amino acids: CASSFMGNTGELFF. The entire variable domain, with the rest obtained from reference TRBV7-9 and TRBJ2-2, is as follows: DTGVSQNPRHKITKRGQNVTFRCDPISEHNRLYWYRQTLGQGPEFLTYFQNEAQLEKSRLLSDRFSAERPKGSFSTLEIQRTEQGDSAMYLCASSFMGNTGELFFGEGSRLTVL.

This clonotype has at least ten counts. A much larger clone lies a single base off, so this may be a read error. The rearrangement links TRBV12-3 or TRBV12-4 to TRBJ1-2, with TRBD1 as a possible D gene (6 bases). This CDR3 contains 13 residues. Between the trimmed V and J ends, which lost 6 bases and 2 bases, there was a span of 10 bases. The CDR3 DNA reads as TGTGCCAGCAGACGAGGGGGGAACTATGGCTACACCTTC. This gives the protein CASRRGGNYGYTF.

This clonotype appeared a few times. This rearrangement joins TRBV5-1 to TRBJ1-4; possible D gene TRBD1, 5 bases. V lost 2 bases and J 7 bases, leaving 12 bases between the germline ends. Germline assignment: CDR1 SGHRS and CDR2 YFSETQ. CDR3 length: 14 amino acids. CDR3 DNA sequence: TGCGCCAGCAGCTTAACCCAGGGTGGTGAAAAACTGTTTTTT. Residues: CASSLTQGGEKLFF.

V is TRBV7-9 and J is TRBJ1-1; D gene unclear. Trimming removed 5 bases from V and 2 bases from J, with 15 bases in between. Germline V gene lookup returns CDR1 SEHNR and CDR2 FQNEAQ (reference sequence). This CDR3 has 15 amino acids. CDR3 residues: CASSLGRATNTEAFF. As DNA, the CDR3 is TGTGCCAGCAGCCTCGGACGGGCAACTAACACTGAAGCTTTCTTT.

This clonotype was seen a handful of times. The gene calls are TRBV4-1 and TRBJ2-1; weak D call: TRBD1 (5 bases). Trimming took 0 bases from V and 9 from J, leaving 15 bases between them. Germline CDR1 is MGHRA and CDR2 is YSYEKL. CDR3 length: 15 residues. The CDR3: CASSQEVRGKLEQFF. The CDR3 DNA reads as TGCGCCAGCAGCCAAGAGGTAAGGGGAAAGCTTGAGCAGTTCTTC.

This clonotype was seen repeatedly, ten times or more. The CDR3 sequence is CASSLRSTGALQETQYF. As DNA, the CDR3 is TGTGCCAGCAGTTTAAGGTCAACAGGGGCCCTCCAAGAGACCCAGTACTTC. The V call is TRBV27, the J call TRBJ2-5; 7 nucleotides align to TRBD1. The germline gives CDR1 MNHEY, CDR2 SMNVEV (reference sequence). V lost 2 bases and J lost 1; bases outside the gene matches: 10. This CDR3 spans 17 amino acids.

This clonotype was detected many times. The chain recombines TRBV28 with TRBJ2-5; tentatively, D is TRBD2 (5 bases). The V gene lost 7 bases and the J gene lost 1 base, with 13 bases spanning the gap. Germline V lookup: CDR1 MDHEN, CDR2 SYDVKM. CDR3 length: 14 amino acids. The CDR3 reads CASIDGGLQETQYF. The CDR3 region has the DNA TGTGCCAGCATCGACGGTGGACTCCAAGAGACCCAGTACTTC.

The rearrangement uses TRBV10-3 and TRBJ1-3; the match to TRBD1 covers 8 bases. Germline CDR1 reads ENHRY; CDR2 reads SYGVKD. The CDR3 spans 15 residues. With 7 bases clipped from V and 7 bases from J, the junction kept 12 bases outside the gene matches. The DNA of the CDR3 is TGTGCCATCACCGCAAGTGGACAGGGAGAGAACACCATATATTTT. Its protein product is CAITASGQGENTIYF.

Remarks on this clonotype: Possible read error: a much larger clone is one base away. This chain uses TRBV21-1 with TRBJ2-7; the D call in the table, TRBD1, was not verified against the DNA. TRBV21-1 corresponds to a pseudogene. The CDR3 has 15 residues. The CDR3 region is CASSIETGESNEQYF. CDR3 sequence (DNA): TGTGCCAGCAGCATAGAAACAGGGGAGTCGAATGAGCAGTACTTC.

The CDR3 region is CASSAFEVAGDEQFF. For the CDR3, the DNA is TGTGCCAGCAGTGCGTTCGAAGTAGCGGGAGATGAGCAGTTCTTC. The rearrangement links TRBV6-1 to TRBJ2-1; 9 bases are shared with TRBD2. Germline V gene lookup returns CDR1 MNHNS and CDR2 SASEGT. The trim removed 4 bases at V and 8 bases at J, leaving 9 bases unmatched. There are 15 residues in the CDR3.

This clonotype was seen repeatedly, ten times or more. J is TRBJ2-3 and V is TRBV9, with TRBD2 as a possible D gene (6 bases). V lost 3 bases to trimming and J lost 1 base, with 12 bases between them. The CDR3 runs 15 residues. From germline, CDR1 is SGDLS and CDR2 YYNGEE. CDR3 bases: TGTGCCAGCAGCGCGGGACTTCTGGGCACAGATACGCAGTATTTT. Translated, it gives CASSAGLLGTDTQYF. Full variable domain (outside the CDR3, taken from reference TRBV9 and TRBJ2-3): DSGVTQTPKHLITATGQRVTLRCSPRSGDLSVYWYQQSLDQGLQFLIQYYNGEERAKGNILERFSAQQFPDLHSELNLSSLELGDSALYFCASSAGLLGTDTQYFGPGTRLTVL.